Presented here are 9 T cell receptor beta chains from one specimen sequenced in a study of T cells in Graves' hyperthyroidism and ophthalmopathy. Amplified regions were TCR beta CDR3 sequences from RNA transcripts. First-round RT-PCR targeting the TCR CDR3 was performed with the HTBI primer set. TCRdb re-called the multiplex PCR reads with MiXCR, one entry per CDR3 protein. The sample holds 600,000 to 850,000 distinct CDR3 sequences; over 15% are singletons and the top ten take over 15%. The sequencing sample was made of blood. These receptor sequences come from a woman aged 45 to 65 with Graves' hyperthyroidism that later progressed to Graves' ophthalmopathy.

This clonotype was seen ten or more times. V and J are TRBV2 and TRBJ2-7; D is possibly TRBD1 (6 bases). V dropped 4 bases and J dropped 1 base, with 11 bases sitting between them. Germline values: CDR1 SNHLY, CDR2 FYNNEI. The CDR3 loop spans 14 amino acids. CDR3 bases: TGTGCCAGCAGTGGAAGCCAGGGGTCCTACGAGCAGTACTTC. Protein: CASSGSQGSYEQYF.

This clonotype showed up just a few times. The chain couples TRBV29-1 to TRBJ1-1, with 10 bases identical to TRBD1. The germline V gene has CDR1 SQVTM and CDR2 ANQGSEA. The CDR3 contains 13 residues. CDR3 residues: CGAETGGNTEAFF. CDR3 nucleotides: TGCGGCGCCGAGACAGGGGGCAACACTGAAGCTTTCTTT.

This clonotype showed up many times. The rearrangement joins TRBV19 to TRBJ1-1, with unresolved D. Germline loops: CDR1 LNHDA, CDR2 SQIVND (reference sequence). The CDR3 totals 13 residues. Trimming left V 2 bases short and J 1 base short, with 5 bases between. The CDR3 DNA reads as TGTGCCAGTAGTATATCGAGGAACACTGAAGCTTTCTTT. It codes for CASSISRNTEAFF.

This clonotype was seen only a few times. This chain uses TRBV19 with TRBJ2-7; TRBD1 is a possible D gene (5 bases). Looked up from germline, CDR1 is LNHDA and CDR2 is SQIVND (reference sequence). This CDR3 contains 14 residues. Trimming shortened V by 6 bases and J by 2 bases, and 14 bases separated the two germline ends. As DNA, the CDR3 is TGTGCCAGTAGAACTTCCGACAGTGCCTACGAGCAGTACTTC. It yields the protein CASRTSDSAYEQYF.

This clonotype has ten or more counts. V and J are TRBV20-1 and TRBJ2-5; 10 bases map to TRBD2. The length of the CDR3 is 16 residues. The ends lost 3 bases at V and 5 bases at J; junction bases unmatched: 12. The germline V gene encodes CDR1 DFQATT and CDR2 SNEGSKA (reference sequence). CDR3 DNA: TGCAGTGCTAGGGGTTATGGCCTAGCGGGGGTCGAGACCCAGTACTTC. Its protein product is CSARGYGLAGVETQYF.

This clonotype was counted at least ten times. V is TRBV10-3 and J is TRBJ2-7, with a tentative D call TRBD1 (6 bases). This CDR3 spans 18 amino acids. From germline, CDR1 is ENHRY and CDR2 SYGVKD. Trimming cost V 3 bases and J 0 bases, with 21 bases left between them. The CDR3 DNA follows: TGTGCCATCAGTGACCCAGGACAGTTGCCACTCCCCTCCTACGAGCAGTACTTC. This codes for CAISDPGQLPLPSYEQYF.

The V call is TRBV10-1, the J call TRBJ2-5; TRBD1 is a possible D gene (6 bases). Germline CDR1 reads WNHNN; CDR2 reads SYGVQD (reference sequence). The CDR3 loop spans 14 amino acids. Trimming left V 0 bases short and J 5 bases short, with 10 bases between. The CDR3 protein is CASSESAGVETQYF. Here the CDR3 DNA reads TGCGCCAGCAGTGAGTCCGCAGGGGTGGAGACCCAGTACTTC.

The chain has TRBV6-2 or TRBV6-3 and TRBJ2-7; D is possibly TRBD1 or TRBD2 (5 bases each). This CDR3 comprises 16 residues. Germline assignment: CDR1 MNHEY and CDR2 SVGEGT. The V and J ends lost 6 bases and 3 bases respectively, with 21 bases between them. The CDR3 nucleotides are TGTGCCAGCAGAGACGGGACGGGCCCGTTTTTCTACGAGCAGTACTTC. Translation: CASRDGTGPFFYEQYF.

This clonotype was counted many times. This chain links TRBV6-1 with TRBJ2-1; a weak D match, TRBD1 (6 bases). Trimming stripped 6 bases from V and 7 bases from J, with 19 bases between. The CDR3 totals 15 residues. Germline V CDR1 and CDR2: MNHNS, SASEGT. CDR3 sequence (DNA): TGTGCCAGCAGAATACAGGGACCGTCCCGGAATGAGCAGTTCTTC. Translating gives CASRIQGPSRNEQFF.